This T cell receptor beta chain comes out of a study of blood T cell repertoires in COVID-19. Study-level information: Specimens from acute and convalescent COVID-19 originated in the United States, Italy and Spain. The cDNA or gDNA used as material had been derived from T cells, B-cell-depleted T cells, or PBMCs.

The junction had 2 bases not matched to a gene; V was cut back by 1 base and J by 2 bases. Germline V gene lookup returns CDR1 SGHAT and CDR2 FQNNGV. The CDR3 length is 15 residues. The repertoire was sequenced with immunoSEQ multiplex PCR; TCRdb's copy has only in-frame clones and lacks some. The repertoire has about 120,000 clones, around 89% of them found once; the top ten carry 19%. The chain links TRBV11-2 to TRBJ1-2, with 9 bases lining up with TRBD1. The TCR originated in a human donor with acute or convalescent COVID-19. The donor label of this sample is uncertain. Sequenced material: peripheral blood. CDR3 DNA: TGTGCCAGCAGCTTAGCAGGACAGGGGAACTATGGCTACACCTTC. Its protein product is CASSLAGQGNYGYTF.